The 22 T cell receptor beta chains presented below share a single source sample, sequenced in a study of chemoradiotherapy in HPV16-positive cancers. Data came from immunoSEQ multiplex PCR; TCRdb stores just in-frame clones and leaves some out. Counted here are 10,000 or so clones, approximately 84% occurring once; the ten biggest clones make up roughly 2.8%. The sample consisted of blood, taken from a patient who underwent chemoradiotherapy. Receptor source: a human donor with HPV-associated anogenital cancer.

The V call is TRBV12-5, the J call TRBJ2-2, with D possibly being TRBD1 (6 bases). CDR3 length: 14 amino acids. The V end was cut by 9 bases, the J end by 0 bases, with 11 bases between. Germline loops: CDR1 LGHNT, CDR2 FRNRAP. CDR3 region: CARLTGTNTGELFF. DNA for the CDR3: TGTGCTAGATTGACAGGAACGAACACCGGGGAGCTGTTTTTT.

This rearrangement joins TRBV5-8 to TRBJ1-2, with a weak D call TRBD1 (5 bases). The CDR3 has 16 residues. The germline CDR1 and CDR2 sequences are SGHTS and YDEGEE. V lost 0 bases to trimming and J lost 2 bases, with 14 bases between them. In DNA form, the CDR3 reads TGTGCCAGCAGCTTGGGGCTATATGGACAAAACTATGGCTACACCTTC. Residues: CASSLGLYGQNYGYTF.

This rearrangement joins TRBV5-5 to TRBJ2-3; 8 bases line up with TRBD1. V lost 3 bases and J lost 0; bases outside the gene matches: 3. Per the germline V gene, CDR1 is SGHKS and CDR2 is YYEKEE (reference sequence). CDR3 length: 15 residues. The DNA for the CDR3 is TGTGCCAGCAGCTCAGGGGGCCAAAGCACAGATACGCAGTATTTT. It yields the protein CASSSGGQSTDTQYF.

The chain recombines TRBV2 with TRBJ1-4, with D possibly matching TRBD1 (6 bases). CDR1 and CDR2 from the germline V gene are SNHLY and FYNNEI. The CDR3 covers 14 residues. V shed 5 bases and J shed 6 bases, with 13 bases lying between them. This chain's CDR3 is CASSTGLSDEKLFF. The CDR3 DNA follows: TGTGCCAGCAGTACAGGGTTATCGGATGAAAAACTGTTTTTT.

This chain joins TRBV18 and TRBJ2-5; maybe TRBD2 (6 bases). The CDR3 consists of 16 residues. Between the trimmed V and J ends, which lost 3 bases and 2 bases, there was a span of 16 bases. CDR1 and CDR2 from the germline V gene are KGHSH and LQKENI. This CDR3 is CASSPHYGGSQETQYF. The CDR3 DNA reads as TGTGCCAGCTCACCGCATTACGGGGGATCACAAGAGACCCAGTACTTC.

V usage is TRBV10-3 and J usage is TRBJ2-5; maybe TRBD1 (7 bases). Germline-derived CDR1 and CDR2 are ENHRY and SYGVKD. Trimming removed 10 bases from V and 5 bases from J, with 20 bases in between. This CDR3 region has 14 residues. The CDR3 spells CATRGEDEEETQYF. CDR3 DNA sequence: TGTGCCACCAGGGGGGAAGATGAAGAGGAGACCCAGTACTTC.

The chain uses TRBV19 and TRBJ1-1; D is uncertain. The germline gives CDR1 LNHDA, CDR2 SQIVND (reference sequence). Deletions cut 8 bases from V and 0 bases from J, with 16 bases between. This CDR3 comprises 15 residues. The chain's CDR3 is CASDFGDTLNTEAFF. CDR3 nucleotides: TGTGCCAGTGATTTCGGTGACACCCTGAACACTGAAGCTTTCTTT.

The V and J genes are TRBV29-1 and TRBJ1-1; 10 positions agree with TRBD1. Trimming took 5 bases from V and 4 from J; bases not matched to a gene: 7. CDR3 length: 14 residues. Germline assignment: CDR1 SQVTM and CDR2 ANQGSEA. CDR3 DNA: TGCAGCGTTCGACAGGGGGCTGGGGGCACTGAAGCTTTCTTT. Translated, it gives CSVRQGAGGTEAFF.

This clone appeared a single time. V is TRBV7-2 and J is TRBJ2-1, with a possible D match to TRBD2 (7 bases). CDR1 SGHTA and CDR2 FQGNSA come from the germline V gene. The CDR3 is 15 amino acids. Trimming cost V 1 base and J 6 bases, with 13 bases left between them. Here the CDR3 DNA reads TGTGCCAGCAGCTTAGGTGGGGGGGCCTCCAATGAGCAGTTCTTC. Translating it yields CASSLGGGASNEQFF.

The chain combines TRBV27 with TRBJ1-2, with D possibly TRBD1 on 6 matching bases. This CDR3 comprises 13 residues. CDR1 MNHEY and CDR2 SMNVEV come from the germline V gene (reference sequence). V gave up 6 bases and J gave up 8 bases, with 16 bases separating them. Written as DNA, the CDR3 is TGTGCCAGCAGCCTCACAGGGCTTTCAGGCTACACCTTC. Translated, it gives CASSLTGLSGYTF.

The CDR3 region has the DNA TGTGCCAGCAGTGAAAAACTGGCAGCGGGGGGGCGAGATACGCAGTATTTT. Its translation: CASSEKLAAGGRDTQYF. The rearrangement joins TRBV2 to TRBJ2-3; 10 nucleotides align to TRBD2. In germline, CDR1 is SNHLY, CDR2 FYNNEI. The J segment lost 5 bases and the V segment lost 2 bases, leaving 10 bases of the junction unmatched. This CDR3 comprises 17 residues.

This rearrangement joins TRBV7-9 to TRBJ2-2, with 11 bases that match TRBD2. CDR3 length: 15 amino acids. V shed 5 bases and J 7 bases; nucleotides not matched to a gene: 6. CDR1 and CDR2 (germline): SEHNR, FQNEAQ (reference sequence). CDR3 sequence reads: CASSHSGGAIGELFF. CDR3 DNA: TGTGCCAGCAGCCATAGCGGGGGGGCCATCGGGGAGCTGTTTTTT.

The J gene is TRBJ2-3, the V gene TRBV10-2; tentatively, D is TRBD1 (6 bases). The CDR3 is 13 residues long. CDR1 and CDR2 from the germline V gene are WSHSY and SAAADI. V gave up 8 bases and J gave up 5 bases, with 14 bases separating them. CDR3 nucleotides: TGCGCCAGCCTCCCCGAGGGGGTAGATACGCAGTATTTT. Protein product: CASLPEGVDTQYF.

The rearrangement links TRBV13 to TRBJ2-3; D ambiguous. Germline CDR1 PRHDT, CDR2 FYEKMQ (reference sequence). The V end lost 2 bases, the J end lost 1 base, and 7 bases lay between the germline ends. This CDR3 has 14 residues. The CDR3 spells CASSLMQGTDTQYF. The CDR3 DNA sequence: TGTGCCAGCAGCTTAATGCAGGGCACAGATACGCAGTATTTT.

The chain employs TRBV5-1 and TRBJ2-3, with a tentative D call TRBD2 (7 bases). CDR3 size: 15 residues. V was cut by 0 bases and J by 2 bases, with 10 bases left in between. Germline CDR1 and CDR2: SGHRS and YFSETQ. The CDR3 sequence is CASSLEGGATDTQYF. The CDR3 DNA sequence: TGCGCCAGCAGCTTGGAAGGGGGGGCCACAGATACGCAGTATTTT.

Concerning this clone: The germline gene is not matched at one end of the junction; a read error may be the cause. V usage is TRBV7-9 and J usage is TRBJ2-5; D gene ambiguous. Germline lookup yields CDR1 SEHNR and CDR2 FQNEAQ (reference sequence). The CDR3 length is 12 residues. CDR3 nucleotide sequence: TGTGCCAGCAGCGCCGGGTCCACCCCTGGTGACTTC. This translates into CASSAGSTPGDF.

J is TRBJ2-3 and V is TRBV18; D perhaps matches TRBD2 (6 bases). CDR3 length: 16 amino acids. Germline loops: CDR1 KGHSH, CDR2 LQKENI. V gave up 3 bases and J gave up 0 bases, with 13 bases separating them. The CDR3 loop is CASSPWASASTDTQYF. Written as DNA, the CDR3 is TGTGCCAGCTCACCGTGGGCTAGCGCTAGCACAGATACGCAGTATTTT.

V usage is TRBV10-3 and J usage is TRBJ1-1; 8 bases align to TRBD1. The CDR3 spans 12 residues. In germline, CDR1 is ENHRY, CDR2 SYGVKD. The trim removed 11 bases at V and 4 bases at J, leaving 6 bases unmatched. CDR3 in DNA: TGTGCCGCGGGACAGGCGGGCACTGAAGCTTTCTTT. This codes for CAAGQAGTEAFF.

The chain employs TRBV7-8 and TRBJ1-5; D may be TRBD1 (5 bases). Between the trimmed V and J ends, which lost 5 bases and 4 bases, there was a span of 12 bases. Germline V gene sequence: CDR1 SGHVS, CDR2 FQNEAQ. CDR3 length: 14 amino acids. CDR3 DNA sequence: TGTGCCAGCAGCCCCCCCAGGGAGAATCAGCCCCAGCATTTT. This gives the protein CASSPPRENQPQHF.

The chain recombines TRBV2 with TRBJ2-5; D is perhaps TRBD1 (6 bases). Germline V gene data show CDR1 as SNHLY and CDR2 as FYNNEI. The CDR3 has 15 residues. V was trimmed by 3 bases and J by 2 bases, leaving 13 bases between them. For the CDR3, the DNA is TGTGCCAGCAGTGATCCCCGACAGGTACAAGAGACCCAGTACTTC. Translation gives CASSDPRQVQETQYF. The variable domain in full, with the rest retrieved from reference TRBV2 and TRBJ2-5, is EPEVTQTPSHQVTQMGQEVILRCVPISNHLYFYWYRQILGQKVEFLVSFYNNEISEKSEIFDDQFSVERPDGSNFTLKIRSTKLEDSAMYFCASSDPRQVQETQYFGPGTRLLVL.

The chain uses TRBV7-8 and TRBJ2-3; D possibly corresponds to TRBD1 (6 bases). V gave up 5 bases and J gave up 6 bases, with 15 bases separating them. This CDR3 is built from 14 residues. CDR1 is SGHVS and CDR2 is FQNEAQ in the germline V gene. The CDR3: CASSDRTLADTQYF. In DNA, the CDR3 is TGTGCCAGCAGCGACAGGACTCTCGCGGATACGCAGTATTTT.

V usage is TRBV18 and J usage is TRBJ1-2; TRBD1 agrees at 9 bases. Germline trimming cut 4 bases from V and 7 bases from J; bases unmatched to any gene: 13. CDR1 and CDR2 from the germline V gene are KGHSH and LQKENI. This CDR3 region has 16 residues. The CDR3 bases are TGTGCCAGCTCACTCGGGACGGGCATGGACAGGGGTGGCTACACCTTC. Protein sequence: CASSLGTGMDRGGYTF.